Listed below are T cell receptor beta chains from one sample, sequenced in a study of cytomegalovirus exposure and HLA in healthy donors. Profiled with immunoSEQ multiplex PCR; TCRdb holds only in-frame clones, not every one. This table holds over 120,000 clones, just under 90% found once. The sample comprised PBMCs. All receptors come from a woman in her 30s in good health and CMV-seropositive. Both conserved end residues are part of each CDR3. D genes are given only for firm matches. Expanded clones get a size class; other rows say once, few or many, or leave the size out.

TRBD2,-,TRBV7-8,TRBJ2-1,CASSLLRTSGRANEQFF,TGTGCCAGCAGCTTACTCCGGACTAGCGGGAGGGCCAATGAGCAGTTCTTC
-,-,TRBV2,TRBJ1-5,CASRSTAGDSNQPQHF,TGTGCCAGCAGATCTACTGCAGGGGATAGCAATCAGCCCCAGCATTTT
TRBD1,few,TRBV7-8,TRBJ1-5,CASSSLTGPSNQPQHF,TGTGCCAGCAGCTCCTTGACAGGGCCTAGCAATCAGCCCCAGCATTTT
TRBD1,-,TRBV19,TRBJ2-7,CASSIRGTVTYEQYF,TGTGCCAGTAGTATTCGAGGGACAGTTACCTACGAGCAGTACTTC
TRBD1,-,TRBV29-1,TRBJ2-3,CSVGRDRITDTQYF,TGCAGCGTTGGCCGGGACAGGATCACAGATACGCAGTATTTT
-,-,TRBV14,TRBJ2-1,CASSQAGSYNEQFF,TGTGCCAGCAGTCAAGCGGGCTCCTACAATGAGCAGTTCTTC
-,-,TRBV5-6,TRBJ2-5,CASSLDRQETQYF,TGTGCCAGCAGCTTGGACAGGCAAGAGACCCAGTACTTC
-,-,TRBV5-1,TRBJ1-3,CASSFRDSSSGNTIYF,TGCGCCAGCAGCTTCCGGGACTCAAGCTCTGGAAACACCATATATTTT
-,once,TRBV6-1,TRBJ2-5,CASRTLGGAGETQYF,TGTGCCAGCAGGACACTAGGCGGGGCGGGTGAGACCCAGTACTTC
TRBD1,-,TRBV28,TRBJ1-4,CASRGQGAAGEKLFF,TGTGCCAGCAGGGGACAGGGGGCCGCGGGAGAAAAACTGTTTTTT
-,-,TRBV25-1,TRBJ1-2,CASTDGGRRGGYTF,TGTGCCAGCACTGACGGGGGGCGAAGAGGTGGCTACACCTTC
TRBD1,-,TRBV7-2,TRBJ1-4,CASSLDRVGEKLFF,TGTGCCAGCAGCTTGGACAGGGTGGGTGAAAAACTGTTTTTT
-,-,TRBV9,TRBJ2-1,CASSVDPSPPNEQFF,TGTGCCAGCAGCGTAGATCCTAGTCCCCCCAATGAGCAGTTCTTC
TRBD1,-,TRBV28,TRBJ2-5,CASSTTGQETQYF,TGTGCCAGCAGTACGACAGGGCAAGAGACCCAGTACTTC
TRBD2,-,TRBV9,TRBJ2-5,CASSRHGGNLETQYF,TGTGCCAGCAGCCGCCACGGGGGGAATTTAGAGACCCAGTACTTC
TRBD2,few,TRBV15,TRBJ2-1,CATSSLAGQPSYNEQFF,TGTGCCACCAGCAGCCTAGCGGGGCAACCTTCCTACAATGAGCAGTTCTTC
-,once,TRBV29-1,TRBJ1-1,CSVVGGRWNTEAFF,TGCAGCGTTGTGGGGGGACGATGGAACACTGAAGCTTTCTTT
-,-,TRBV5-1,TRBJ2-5,CASEKGGAQETQYF,TGCGCCAGCGAGAAAGGGGGGGCTCAAGAGACCCAGTACTTC
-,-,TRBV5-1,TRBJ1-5,CASSLGGQGQPQHF,TGCGCCAGCAGCTTGGGGGGCCAGGGGCAGCCCCAGCATTTT
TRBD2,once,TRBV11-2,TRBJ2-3,CASSLLAGGRDTQYF,TGTGCCAGCAGCCTACTAGCGGGGGGGCGTGATACGCAGTATTTT
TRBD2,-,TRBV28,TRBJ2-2,CASSKGLAGDNTGELFF,TGTGCCAGCAGCAAGGGACTAGCGGGAGACAACACCGGGGAGCTGTTTTTT
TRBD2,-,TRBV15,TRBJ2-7,CATSRQTSGRAWVGEQYF,TGTGCCACCAGCAGACAGACTAGCGGGAGGGCCTGGGTTGGAGAGCAGTACTTC
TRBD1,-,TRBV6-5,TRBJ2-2,CASRTGATNTGELFF,TGTGCCAGCAGGACAGGGGCTACGAACACCGGGGAGCTGTTTTTT
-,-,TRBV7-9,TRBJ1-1,CASSLVARSNTEAFF,TGTGCCAGCAGCTTAGTGGCCCGCTCGAACACTGAAGCTTTCTTT
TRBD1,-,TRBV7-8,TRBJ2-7,CASSFDTGGSSYEQYF,TGTGCCAGCAGCTTCGATACAGGGGGATCCTCCTACGAGCAGTACTTC
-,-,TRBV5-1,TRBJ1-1,CASSFNGDTEAFF,TGCGCCAGCAGCTTTAACGGTGACACTGAAGCTTTCTTT
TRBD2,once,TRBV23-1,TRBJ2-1,CASSQRGALDDEQFF,TGCGCCAGCAGCCAGCGGGGGGCCTTAGATGATGAGCAGTTCTTC
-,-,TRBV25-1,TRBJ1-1,CASSPRTSIKYEAFF,TGTGCCAGCAGTCCCCGGACATCTATCAAGTATGAAGCTTTCTTT